This T cell receptor beta chain derives from a study of shared clonotypes between healthy human individuals. CDR1 GTSNPN and CDR2 SVGIG come from the germline V gene (reference sequence). The length of the CDR3 is 14 residues. Trimming shortened V by 4 bases and J by 2 bases, and 13 bases separated the two germline ends. Measured with immunoSEQ multiplex PCR; TCRdb has only the in-frame clones, and not every one. The sample yields over a million clones, 98% seen once. This TCR derives from a man between 25 and 39 years old in good health. V is TRBV30 and J is TRBJ2-3, with D unclear. The sequencing input was naive CD4+ T cells sorted from blood. Subset specified: CD45RA+ positively selected. The CDR3 DNA reads as TGTGCCTGGAACGGACCGCAATCCACAGATACGCAGTATTTT. It specifies CAWNGPQSTDTQYF.